This paragraph covers one TCR beta chain sequence. What it binds is not known. Germline V gene sequence: CDR1 SQVTM, CDR2 ANQGSEA. Trimming cost V 7 bases and J 3 bases; bases outside gene matches: 4. CDR3 size: 13 residues. The sample originates from a study of blood T cells in healthy people across ages. Regarding the study as a whole: Long-lived and aged donors differed, with more naive CD4+ cells and higher diversity in the long-lived.

A second roughly 7 to 12 cycle PCR used barcoded and J-beta primers. TCRdb recomputed calls from the 5' RACE reads with MiXCR, one row per CDR3 protein. The sample shows some 1,500,000 distinct CDR3 sequences, roughly 43% of them seen only once. Sequences were obtained from blood. The receptor's source is a woman under 30 in good health. V gene TRBV29-1 combines with J gene TRBJ2-7; 12 nucleotides agree with TRBD1. In DNA form, the CDR3 reads TGCAGCGGGGGACAGGGGGCAAACTACGAGCAGTACTTC. Protein sequence: CSGGQGANYEQYF.